This is a list of T cell receptor beta chains from one sample in a study of glioma-infiltrating T cells after dendritic cell vaccination. Only in-frame clones appear in the TCRdb table, and some are missing; sequencing was by immunoSEQ multiplex PCR. The data hold about 95,000 clones, with about 83% observed a single time. The source material was blood, sampled before dendritic cell vaccination. The receptors were sampled from a human donor with glioblastoma. Each CDR3 is given with its conserved first and last residue. The D gene is left open where the match is weak. The listing skips clone size in some rows; elsewhere it reads once, few, many or a size class.

V	size	D	J	DNA	CDR3
TRBV5-4	-	-	TRBJ2-5	TGTGCCAGCAGCTTGGGGAGGGAGGTAGAGACCCAGTACTTC	CASSLGREVETQYF
TRBV13	-	TRBD2	TRBJ2-5	TGTGCCAGCAGCACTAGCGGGAGGACGGTGGAGGGCCAGTACTTC	CASSTSGRTVEGQYF
TRBV5-1	-	TRBD1	TRBJ2-7	TGCGCCAGCAGCTGGGACAGCCCTAGCTCCTACGAGCAGTACTTC	CASSWDSPSSYEQYF
TRBV2	-	TRBD1	TRBJ1-6	TGTGCCAGCAAAGCCGGGACAGGGGGTAATTCACCCCTCCACTTT	CASKAGTGGNSPLHF
TRBV12-5	-	-	TRBJ2-3	TGTGCTAGTGGCGGACACGACACAGATACGCAGTATTTT	CASGGHDTDTQYF
TRBV6-1	few	-	TRBJ1-6	TGTGCCAGCAGTGACCGGGAGAGCTCCTATAATTCACCCCTCCACTTT	CASSDRESSYNSPLHF
TRBV5-1	-	-	TRBJ1-1	TGCGCCAGCAGCTTACAGACAAACACTGAAGCTTTCTTT	CASSLQTNTEAFF
TRBV5-1	-	TRBD1	TRBJ2-1	TGCGCCAGCAGCTTGGGAGACAGGGGCGATGAGCAGTTCTTC	CASSLGDRGDEQFF
TRBV4-1	-	-	TRBJ1-1	TGCGCCAGCAGCCAAGAACATCAAGCTTTCTTT	CASSQEHQAFF
TRBV15	once	-	TRBJ2-7	TGTGCCACCAGCAGAGTTCGGTCCGAGCAGTACTTC	CATSRVRSEQYF
TRBV5-6	-	-	TRBJ1-2	TGTGCCAGCAGCCTGGGACACAATGGCTACACCTTC	CASSLGHNGYTF
TRBV29-1	-	TRBD2	TRBJ2-1	TGCAGCGTTGAAGCCCAGGCGAGCGGGAGAGGGAATGAGCAGTTCTTC	CSVEAQASGRGNEQFF
TRBV27	-	TRBD2	TRBJ2-2	TGTGCCAGCAGTGGGGGAGGGCCATCCGGGGAGCTGTTTTTT	CASSGGGPSGELFF
TRBV11-3	-	TRBD1	TRBJ2-7	TGTGCCAGCAGCTTAGCGGGGACAGGCTCCTACGAGCAGTACTTC	CASSLAGTGSYEQYF
TRBV2	-	TRBD1	TRBJ1-5	TGTGCCAGCTCGGACAGGGACGTGAGTCAGCCCCAGCATTTT	CASSDRDVSQPQHF
TRBV19	-	-	TRBJ1-5	TGTGCCAGTAGTATCCCTCCGGGGGGTGATCAGCCCCAGCATTTT	CASSIPPGGDQPQHF
TRBV5-1	-	-	TRBJ2-5	TGCGCCAGCAGCAGCACGGTCGGCCGTGGGGGGCAAGAGACCCAGTACTTC	CASSSTVGRGGQETQYF
TRBV10-3	-	-	TRBJ2-5	TGTGCCATCAGTGATATAGCGAAAGAGACCCAGTACTTC	CAISDIAKETQYF
TRBV29-1	-	TRBD1	TRBJ1-2	TGCAGCGTCGAACCTCAGGGGGCCCATGGCTACACCTTC	CSVEPQGAHGYTF
TRBV7-9	-	-	TRBJ2-4	TGTGCCAGCAGCCTTGGACAGCCCGCCAAAAACATTCAGTACTTC	CASSLGQPAKNIQYF
TRBV6-1	-	-	TRBJ2-7	TGTGCCAGCCAAGCGGCGACTTCCTACGAGCAGTACTTC	CASQAATSYEQYF
TRBV25-1	-	-	TRBJ2-2	TGTGCCAGCAGCTTACTAGTTGCCCGGGAGCTGTTTTTT	CASSLLVARELFF
TRBV15	-	-	TRBJ2-7	TGTGCCACCAGCAGAGATCGTTTGACAGGACAGTACTTC	CATSRDRLTGQYF
TRBV10-2	once	-	TRBJ2-7	TGCGCCAGCACTCGGGGGGCAAGCTCCTACGAGCAGTACTTC	CASTRGASSYEQYF
TRBV9	-	TRBD1	TRBJ2-7	TGTGCCAGCAACGCGGTTGGACAGGGCGACGAGCAGTACTTC	CASNAVGQGDEQYF
TRBV27	-	-	TRBJ1-2	TGTGCCCAGGGGAGCTGGTACTATGGCTACACCTTC	CAQGSWYYGYTF
TRBV7-9	-	TRBD1	TRBJ2-7	TGTGCCAGCAGCTTTCCGGGACAGGGGGAGGACGAGCAGTACTTC	CASSFPGQGEDEQYF
TRBV9	-	-	TRBJ2-1	TGTGCCAGCAGCGTAGTCGGGAGCGGTTCCTACAATGAGCAGTTCTTC	CASSVVGSGSYNEQFF
TRBV18	-	TRBD1	TRBJ1-2	TGTGCCAGCTCGCCCGGGACAGGGAGGGCTTTCACCTTC	CASSPGTGRAFTF
TRBV19	-	-	TRBJ2-6	TGTGCCAGTAGTATAGTCACAGCTGGGGCCAACGTCCTGACTTTC	CASSIVTAGANVLTF
TRBV4-2	few	-	TRBJ2-3	TGTGCCAGCAGCCAAAGACTAGTTTCAGATACGCAGTATTTT	CASSQRLVSDTQYF
TRBV6-5	-	TRBD1	TRBJ2-7	TGTGCCAGCAGACCGGACAGGGCTGGCGAGCAGTACTTC	CASRPDRAGEQYF
TRBV11-2	-	-	TRBJ1-2	TGTGCCAGCAGCTTAGACCGAGGAGGGGGCTACACCTTC	CASSLDRGGGYTF
TRBV6-1	-	TRBD2	TRBJ2-7	TGTGCCAGCAGTGAGGGACTAGCGGAACTTTCCTACGAGCAGTACTTC	CASSEGLAELSYEQYF
TRBV5-4	few	TRBD2	TRBJ2-7	TGTGCCAGCAGCCTGACTAGCGGACAGGTCGAGCAGTACTTC	CASSLTSGQVEQYF
TRBV6-5	-	TRBD1	TRBJ2-2	TGTGCCAGCACCGACAGGGTCGGGACCACCGGGGAGCTGTTTTTT	CASTDRVGTTGELFF
TRBV27	-	-	TRBJ2-3	TGTGCCAGCAGTTACAGGAACACAGATACGCAGTATTTT	CASSYRNTDTQYF